The 10 T cell receptor beta chains given below trace back to one sample, sequenced in a study of T-cell reconstitution after alpha-beta-depleted transplantation in children. It was with unique molecular identifiers that the TCRbeta library was prepared. TCRdb reprocessed the PCR reads via MiXCR and lists one record per CDR3 protein. The sample contains around 200,000 distinct CDR3 sequences, approximately 10% of which appear only once. Sequenced here: PBMCs from the stem cell graft donor, sampled from the stem cell graft. Receptor source: a human donor who donated a stem cell graft to a child with acute lymphoblastic leukemia.

This clonotype appeared many times. This sequence joins TRBV10-3 and TRBJ2-2, with D maybe TRBD1 (6 bases). The CDR3 covers 16 residues. V was pared by 3 bases and J by 1 base, with 12 bases between. Germline lookup yields CDR1 ENHRY and CDR2 SYGVKD. DNA for the CDR3: TGTGCCATCAGTGACCTGAAGGACAGGAACACCGGGGAGCTGTTTTTT. It specifies CAISDLKDRNTGELFF.

This chain links TRBV5-1 with TRBJ2-5, with 8 bases identical to TRBD1. Looked up from germline, CDR1 is SGHRS and CDR2 is YFSETQ. Germline trimming cut 2 bases from V and 5 bases from J; bases unmatched to any gene: 14. The CDR3 runs to 17 residues. The CDR3 is CASSFKDRVFSRETQYF. The DNA of the CDR3 is TGCGCCAGCAGCTTTAAGGACAGGGTTTTTTCGAGGGAGACCCAGTACTTC.

This clonotype has ten or more counts. The rearrangement links TRBV12-3 or TRBV12-4 to TRBJ1-5; no clear D. This CDR3 is built from 14 residues. V lost 3 bases and J lost 0, with 6 bases in between. Written as DNA, the CDR3 is TGTGCCAGCAGTTTCGAGAATAGCAATCAGCCCCAGCATTTT. Protein sequence: CASSFENSNQPQHF.

Many counts were recorded for this clonotype. V usage is TRBV6-5 and J usage is TRBJ1-4; 8 bases match TRBD1. After removal of 10 bases from V and 6 bases from J, the junction contained 10 bases not matched to a gene. CDR3 length: 14 residues. Germline V gene data show CDR1 as MNHEY and CDR2 as SVGAGI. The CDR3 DNA reads TGTGCCACCCCTACGCCAGGGGGCTATGAAAAACTGTTTTTT. Its protein is CATPTPGGYEKLFF.

In its sample, this clonotype was seen many times. The chain uses TRBV7-9 and TRBJ2-1, with 9 bases that match TRBD2. CDR3 length: 10 amino acids. Germline V gene data show CDR1 as SEHNR and CDR2 as FQNEAQ (reference sequence). CDR3 sequence reads: CSGGSDEQFF. CDR3 in DNA: TGTAGCGGGGGGAGCGATGAGCAGTTCTTC.

This clonotype has ten or more counts. This chain joins TRBV2 and TRBJ1-1; D possibly corresponds to TRBD1 (5 bases). Germline V gene lookup returns CDR1 SNHLY and CDR2 FYNNEI. V gave up 3 bases and J gave up 0 bases, with 11 bases separating them. CDR3 length: 15 residues. The CDR3 here is CASSDWGGVNTEAFF. The CDR3 DNA follows: TGTGCCAGCAGTGATTGGGGGGGAGTGAACACTGAAGCTTTCTTT.

This clonotype was counted ten times or more. The chain is built from TRBV20-1 and TRBJ1-1, with D possibly matching TRBD1 (5 bases). CDR1 is DFQATT, CDR2 SNEGSKA, per germline (reference sequence). Trimming pared 1 base from V and 4 bases from J, leaving 19 bases between. There are 16 residues in the CDR3. The CDR3 nucleotides read TGCAGTGCTAGAGCCCGATTCTCAGGGTATGGCACTGAAGCTTTCTTT. It is translated as CSARARFSGYGTEAFF.

This clonotype was picked up many times. DNA of the CDR3: TGTGCCAGCAGCTTAGTTAGCGGGGGGGCCACTGAGCAGTTCTTC. Its protein is CASSLVSGGATEQFF. This rearrangement joins TRBV7-8 to TRBJ2-1, with 11 bases matching TRBD2. J gave up 9 bases and V 1 base, and 5 bases lay outside the gene matches. The CDR3 sequence is 15 residues long. CDR1 is SGHVS, CDR2 FQNEAQ, per germline.

This sequence joins TRBV20-1 and TRBJ2-2; possible D gene TRBD2, 6 bases. V gave up 5 bases and J gave up 2 bases, with 15 bases separating them. This CDR3 comprises 15 residues. Germline CDR1 DFQATT, CDR2 SNEGSKA (reference sequence). The CDR3 sequence is CSAPPAGINTGELFF. The CDR3 DNA reads TGCAGTGCTCCTCCAGCGGGTATAAACACCGGGGAGCTGTTTTTT.

A few counts support this clonotype. The chain couples TRBV29-1 to TRBJ2-5; TRBD1 agrees at 8 bases. Germline CDR1 is SQVTM and CDR2 is ANQGSEA. The junction had 2 bases not matched to a gene; V was cut back by 0 bases and J by 5 bases. CDR3 length: 13 amino acids. The CDR3 DNA sequence: TGCAGCGTTGAAGAGGACAGGGACGAGACCCAGTACTTC. Residues: CSVEEDRDETQYF.